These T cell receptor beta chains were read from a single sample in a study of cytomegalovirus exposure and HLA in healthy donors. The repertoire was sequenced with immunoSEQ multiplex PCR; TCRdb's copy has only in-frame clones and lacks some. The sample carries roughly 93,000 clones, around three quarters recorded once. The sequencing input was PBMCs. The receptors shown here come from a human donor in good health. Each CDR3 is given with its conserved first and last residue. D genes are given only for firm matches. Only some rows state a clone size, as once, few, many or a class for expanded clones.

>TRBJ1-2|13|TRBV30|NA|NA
CAWSFRANYGYTF
TGTGCCTGGAGTTTCCGGGCTAACTATGGCTACACCTTC
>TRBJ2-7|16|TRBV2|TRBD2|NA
CASSEARAGGPREQYF
TGTGCCAGCAGTGAAGCGCGGGCGGGAGGGCCACGGGAGCAGTACTTC
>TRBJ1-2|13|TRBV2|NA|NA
CASMRSGGVGYTF
TGTGCCAGCATGAGGTCGGGGGGGGTCGGCTACACCTTC
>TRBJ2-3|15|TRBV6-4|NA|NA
CASSDSVSGGDTQYF
TGTGCCAGCAGTGACTCAGTGTCCGGGGGAGATACGCAGTATTTT
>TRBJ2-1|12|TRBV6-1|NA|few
CASSPQVGEQFF
TGTGCCAGCAGTCCACAGGTTGGTGAGCAGTTCTTC
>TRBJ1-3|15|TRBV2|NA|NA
CASSDAGHDGNTIYF
TGTGCCAGCAGTGATGCAGGTCACGATGGAAACACCATATATTTT
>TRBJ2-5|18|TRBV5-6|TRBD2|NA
CASSLALDSGRYQETQYF
TGTGCCAGCAGCTTGGCCCTCGATAGCGGGCGTTACCAAGAGACCCAGTACTTC
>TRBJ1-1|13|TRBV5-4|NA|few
CASSSGQNTEAFF
TGTGCCAGCAGCTCGGGACAGAACACTGAAGCTTTCTTT
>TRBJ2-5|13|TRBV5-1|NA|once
CASSSPGSETQYF
TGCGCCAGCAGCTCACCGGGGTCGGAGACCCAGTACTTC
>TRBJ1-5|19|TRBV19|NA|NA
CASSMSRRGTNLGNQPQHF
TGTGCCAGTAGTATGTCGAGAAGGGGGACTAATCTCGGCAATCAGCCCCAGCATTTT
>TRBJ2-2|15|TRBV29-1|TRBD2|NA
CSVAGTSGVTGELFF
TGCAGCGTGGCCGGGACTAGCGGGGTGACCGGGGAGCTGTTTTTT
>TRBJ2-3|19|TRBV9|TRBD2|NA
CASSVDSGTSGGAADTQYF
TGTGCCAGCAGCGTAGATTCCGGGACTAGCGGGGGGGCCGCAGATACGCAGTATTTT
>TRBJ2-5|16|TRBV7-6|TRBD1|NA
CASSSPGTGEEETQYF
TGTGCCAGCAGCTCCCCGGGGACAGGGGAGGAAGAGACCCAGTACTTC
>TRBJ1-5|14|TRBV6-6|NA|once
CASSYEQFNQPQHF
TGTGCCAGCAGTTACGAACAGTTCAATCAGCCCCAGCATTTT
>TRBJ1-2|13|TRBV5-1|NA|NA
CASSSTGNYGYTF
TGCGCCAGCAGCTCAACAGGGAACTATGGCTACACCTTC
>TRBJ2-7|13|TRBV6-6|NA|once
CASSVTVFYEQYF
TGTGCCAGCTCAGTGACAGTTTTCTACGAGCAGTACTTC
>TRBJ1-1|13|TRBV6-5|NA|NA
CASSFYVNTEAFF
TGTGCCAGCAGTTTTTATGTGAACACTGAAGCTTTCTTT
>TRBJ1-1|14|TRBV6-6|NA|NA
CASRPEQDRREAFF
TGTGCCAGCAGGCCAGAACAGGACAGACGAGAAGCTTTCTTT
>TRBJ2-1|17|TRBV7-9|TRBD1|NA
CASSRPNRGSLYNEQFF
TGTGCCAGCAGCCGACCCAACAGGGGGTCTTTGTACAATGAGCAGTTCTTC
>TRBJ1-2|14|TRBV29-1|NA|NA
CSVGTTTGDYGYTF
TGCAGCGTTGGTACTACAACGGGGGACTATGGCTACACCTTC
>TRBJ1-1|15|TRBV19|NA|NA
CASSIVPDMNTEAFF
TGTGCCAGTAGTATAGTTCCGGACATGAACACTGAAGCTTTCTTT
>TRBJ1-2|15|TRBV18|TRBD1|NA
CASSPPGTGLSGYTF
TGTGCCAGCTCACCACCCGGGACAGGGCTAAGTGGCTACACCTTC
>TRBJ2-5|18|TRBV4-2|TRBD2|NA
CASSQAGLAGGPQETQYF
TGTGCCAGCAGCCAAGCTGGACTAGCGGGGGGGCCCCAAGAGACCCAGTACTTC
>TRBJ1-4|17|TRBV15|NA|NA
CATSRGGGLGRSEKLFF
TGTGCCACCAGCAGAGGAGGCGGTTTGGGGAGGAGTGAAAAACTGTTTTTT
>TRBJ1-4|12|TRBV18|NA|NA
CASSLGSGKLFF
TGTGCCAGCTCGTTAGGTTCGGGAAAACTGTTTTTT
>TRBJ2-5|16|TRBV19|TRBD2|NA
CASSTREVGYQETQYF
TGTGCCAGTAGTACGCGGGAGGTGGGATACCAAGAGACCCAGTACTTC
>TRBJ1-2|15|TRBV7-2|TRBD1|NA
CASSLAARQGAGYTF
TGTGCCAGCAGTTTAGCTGCTAGACAGGGCGCTGGCTACACCTTC
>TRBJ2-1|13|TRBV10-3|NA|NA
CATQDRRDNEQFF
TGTGCCACTCAAGACAGGAGAGACAATGAGCAGTTCTTC
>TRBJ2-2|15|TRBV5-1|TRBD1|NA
CASSAGTGETGELFF
TGCGCCAGCAGCGCCGGGACAGGGGAGACCGGGGAGCTGTTTTTT
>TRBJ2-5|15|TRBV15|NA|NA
CATSRDRAGRETQYF
TGTGCCACCAGCAGAGATAGGGCAGGGCGAGAGACCCAGTACTTC
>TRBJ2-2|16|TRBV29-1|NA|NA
CSVVGRSSGRTGELFF
TGCAGCGTTGTGGGTAGAAGTTCAGGGCGGACCGGGGAGCTGTTTTTT
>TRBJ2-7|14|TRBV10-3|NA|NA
CAISDRGVSYEQYF
TGTGCCATCAGTGACAGGGGGGTTTCGTACGAGCAGTACTTC
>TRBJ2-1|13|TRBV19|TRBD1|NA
CASHRGLLEEQFF
TGTGCCAGCCACAGGGGGCTTCTAGAAGAGCAGTTCTTC
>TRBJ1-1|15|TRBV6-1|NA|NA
CASRGGWGVPTEAFF
TGTGCCAGCAGGGGCGGTTGGGGGGTACCCACTGAAGCTTTCTTT
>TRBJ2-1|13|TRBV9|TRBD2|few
CASSATSADEQFF
TGTGCCAGCAGCGCGACTAGCGCTGATGAGCAGTTCTTC
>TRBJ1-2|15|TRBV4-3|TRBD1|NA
CASSPRGQGGYGYTF
TGCGCCAGCAGCCCCCGGGGACAGGGTGGATATGGCTACACCTTC
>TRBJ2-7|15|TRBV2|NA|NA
CASSEMRGQNYEQYF
TGTGCCAGCAGTGAAATGCGGGGACAGAACTACGAGCAGTACTTC
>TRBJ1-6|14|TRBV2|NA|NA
CASIISQRDSPLHF
TGTGCCAGCATAATAAGTCAACGGGATTCACCCCTCCACTTT
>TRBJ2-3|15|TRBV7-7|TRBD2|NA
CASSPRTGGPDTQYF
TGTGCCAGCAGCCCCCGTACGGGAGGGCCAGATACGCAGTATTTT
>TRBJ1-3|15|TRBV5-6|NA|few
CASSLMGGSGNTIYF
TGTGCCAGCAGCTTGATGGGGGGCTCTGGAAACACCATATATTTT
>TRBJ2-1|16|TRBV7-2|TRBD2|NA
CASSPLPGLAGGEQFF
TGTGCCAGCAGCCCACTACCGGGACTAGCGGGAGGTGAGCAGTTCTTC
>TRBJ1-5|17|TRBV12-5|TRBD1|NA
CASGPGQGGFSNQPQHF
TGTGCTAGTGGTCCGGGACAGGGAGGTTTTAGCAATCAGCCCCAGCATTTT
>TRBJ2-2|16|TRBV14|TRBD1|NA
CASSLRTGYTTGELFF
TGTGCCAGCAGCTTACGGACAGGGTATACCACCGGGGAGCTGTTTTTT
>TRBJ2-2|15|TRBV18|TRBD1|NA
CASSPLGGETGELFF
TGTGCCAGCTCACCACTAGGGGGCGAAACCGGGGAGCTGTTTTTT